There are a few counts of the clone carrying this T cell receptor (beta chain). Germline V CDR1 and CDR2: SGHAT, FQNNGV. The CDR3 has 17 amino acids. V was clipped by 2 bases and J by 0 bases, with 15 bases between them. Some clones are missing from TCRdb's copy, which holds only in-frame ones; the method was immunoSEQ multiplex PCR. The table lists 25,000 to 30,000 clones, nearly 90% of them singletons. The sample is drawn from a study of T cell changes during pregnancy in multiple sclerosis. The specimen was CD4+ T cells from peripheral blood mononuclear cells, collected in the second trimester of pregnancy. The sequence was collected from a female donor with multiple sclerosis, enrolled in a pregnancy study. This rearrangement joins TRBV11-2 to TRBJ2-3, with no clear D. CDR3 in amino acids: CASSLMSTTRSTDTQYF. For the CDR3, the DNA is TGTGCCAGCAGCTTAATGAGTACTACTCGTAGCACAGATACGCAGTATTTT.